The rows below give T cell receptor beta chains drawn from one sample of a study of graft-versus-host responses after intestinal transplantation. Clones were read by immunoSEQ multiplex PCR, and TCRdb kept only the in-frame ones, dropping some. Of tens of thousands of clones listed, approximately 89% are singletons. The sequences come from PBMCs, collected around 68 days after intestinal transplantation. These receptors all stem from a human patient who received an intestinal transplant, so some T cells may come from the graft donor. Each CDR3 is given with its conserved first and last residue. Fields, in order: J gene, V gene, CDR3 protein.

TRBJ2-7 TRBV10-3 CAISEPGHFYEQYF
TRBJ1-5 TRBV19 CASNGAGPQHF
TRBJ2-7 TRBV29-1 CSAGSGRGSYEQYF
TRBJ2-1 TRBV6-5 CASSFGGGGNEQFF
TRBJ1-1 TRBV30 CAWSAGKNTEAFF
TRBJ1-3 TRBV21-1 CASSPRWQGPTKRPGNTIYF
TRBJ1-2 TRBV4-1 CASSQDRSIGNYGYTF
TRBJ1-1 TRBV19 CASSITQNTEAFF
TRBJ1-1 TRBV4-3 CASSQDPGSDTEAFF
TRBJ2-5 TRBV4-3 CASSQDDRETQYF
TRBJ2-5 TRBV19 CASTGRKDGQETQYF
TRBJ2-1 TRBV7-9 CASSPPPGPDYNEQFF